This TCR beta chain was sequenced in a study of T cell responses to AZD1222 COVID-19 vaccine. Overall study findings and caveats: All repertoire sampling was performed exclusively after the peak T cell response.

The protocol was immunoSEQ multiplex PCR, while the TCRdb copy is restricted to in-frame clones and leaves out a portion. The sample contains approximately 150,000 clones, roughly 92% of which appear only once. Of note for this clone: Its antigen remains unidentified.

Trimming removed 2 bases from V and 1 base from J, with 5 bases in between. This CDR3 is 13 amino acids long. The germline V gene encodes CDR1 LGHDT and CDR2 YNNKEL (reference sequence). The specimen comprised peripheral blood, sampled 28 days after the second AZD1222 dose. The receptor's source is an adult who received the AZD1222 COVID-19 vaccine. The rearrangement links TRBV3-1 (or the pseudogene TRBV3-2) to TRBJ1-1; unclear D gene. The CDR3 coding sequence is TGTGCCAGCAGCCAACTGAAGAACACTGAAGCTTTCTTT. Its protein product is CASSQLKNTEAFF.